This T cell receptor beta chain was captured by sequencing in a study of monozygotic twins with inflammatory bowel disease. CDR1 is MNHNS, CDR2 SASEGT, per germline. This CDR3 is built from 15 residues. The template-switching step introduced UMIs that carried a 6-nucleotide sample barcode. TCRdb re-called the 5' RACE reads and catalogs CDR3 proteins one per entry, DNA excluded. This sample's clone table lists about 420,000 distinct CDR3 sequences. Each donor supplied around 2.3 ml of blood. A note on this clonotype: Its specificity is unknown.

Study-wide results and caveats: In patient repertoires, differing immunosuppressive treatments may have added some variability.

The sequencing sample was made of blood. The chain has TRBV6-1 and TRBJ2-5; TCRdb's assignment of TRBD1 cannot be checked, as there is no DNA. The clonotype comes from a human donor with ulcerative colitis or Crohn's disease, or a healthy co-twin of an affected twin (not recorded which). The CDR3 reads CASSGRTAGTETQYF.